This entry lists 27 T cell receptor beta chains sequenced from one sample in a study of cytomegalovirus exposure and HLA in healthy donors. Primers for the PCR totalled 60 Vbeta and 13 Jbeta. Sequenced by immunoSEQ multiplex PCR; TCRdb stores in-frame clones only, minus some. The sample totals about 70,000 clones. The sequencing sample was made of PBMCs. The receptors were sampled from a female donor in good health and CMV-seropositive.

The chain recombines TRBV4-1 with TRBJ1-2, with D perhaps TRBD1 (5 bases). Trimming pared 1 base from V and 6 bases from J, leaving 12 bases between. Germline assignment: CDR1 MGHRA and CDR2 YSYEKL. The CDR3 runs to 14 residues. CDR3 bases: TGCGCCAGCAGCCAAGTCTTCAGGGAGGATGGCTACACCTTC. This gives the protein CASSQVFREDGYTF.

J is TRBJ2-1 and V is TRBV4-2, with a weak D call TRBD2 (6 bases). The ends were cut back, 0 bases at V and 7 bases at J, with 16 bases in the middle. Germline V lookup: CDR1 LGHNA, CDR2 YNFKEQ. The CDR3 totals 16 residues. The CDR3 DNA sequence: TGTGCCAGCAGCCAAGAGGGGACTGGCACTAGGAATGAGCAGTTCTTC. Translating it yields CASSQEGTGTRNEQFF.

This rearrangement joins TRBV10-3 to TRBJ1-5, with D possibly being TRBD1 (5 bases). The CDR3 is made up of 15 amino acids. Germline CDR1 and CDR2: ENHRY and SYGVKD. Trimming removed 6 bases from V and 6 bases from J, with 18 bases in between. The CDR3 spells CAIRAGGARGQPQHF. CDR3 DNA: TGTGCCATCAGGGCCGGTGGGGCGCGCGGTCAGCCCCAGCATTTT.

The chain's CDR3 is CAWSVGGLVAFF. The CDR3 DNA is TGTGCCTGGAGTGTGGGTGGGCTGGTAGCTTTCTTT. The rearrangement links TRBV30 to TRBJ1-1; D gene unclear. In germline, CDR1 is GTSNPN, CDR2 SVGIG (reference sequence). V was clipped by 0 bases and J by 10 bases, with 12 bases between them. The CDR3 totals 12 residues.

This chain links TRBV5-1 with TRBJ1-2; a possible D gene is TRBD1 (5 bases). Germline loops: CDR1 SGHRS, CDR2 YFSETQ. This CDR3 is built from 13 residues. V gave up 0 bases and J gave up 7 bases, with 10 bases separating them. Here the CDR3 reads CASSLAGEGGYTF. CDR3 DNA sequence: TGCGCCAGCAGCTTGGCGGGGGAAGGTGGCTACACCTTC.

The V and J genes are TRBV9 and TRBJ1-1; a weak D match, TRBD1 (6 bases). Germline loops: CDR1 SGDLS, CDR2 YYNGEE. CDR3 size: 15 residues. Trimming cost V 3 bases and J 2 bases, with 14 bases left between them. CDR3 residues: CASSDNRDLNTEAFF. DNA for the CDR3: TGTGCCAGCAGCGATAACAGGGATCTTAACACTGAAGCTTTCTTT.

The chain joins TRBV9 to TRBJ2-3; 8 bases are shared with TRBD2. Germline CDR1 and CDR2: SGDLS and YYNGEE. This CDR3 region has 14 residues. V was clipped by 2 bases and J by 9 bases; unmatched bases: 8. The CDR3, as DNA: TGTGCCAGCAGCGTCGCCGGGGGGGACCGAACGCAGTATTTT. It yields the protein CASSVAGGDRTQYF.

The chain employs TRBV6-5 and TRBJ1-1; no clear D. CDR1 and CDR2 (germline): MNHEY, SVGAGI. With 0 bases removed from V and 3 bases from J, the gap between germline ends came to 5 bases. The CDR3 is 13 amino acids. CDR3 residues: CASSYSRDTEAFF. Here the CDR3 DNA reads TGTGCCAGCAGTTACTCGAGGGACACTGAAGCTTTCTTT.

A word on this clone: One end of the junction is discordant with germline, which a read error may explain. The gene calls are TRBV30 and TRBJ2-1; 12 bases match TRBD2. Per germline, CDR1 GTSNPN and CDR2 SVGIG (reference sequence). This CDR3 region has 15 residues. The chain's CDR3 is CAGSVLAGGDNEQFF. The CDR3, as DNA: TGTGCCGGGAGTGTACTAGCGGGAGGTGACAATGAGCAGTTCTTC. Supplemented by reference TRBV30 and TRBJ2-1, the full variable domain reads SQTIHQWPATLVQPVGSPLSLECTVEGTSNPNLYWYRQAAGRGLQLLFYSVGIGQISSEVPQNLSASRPQDRQFILSSKKLLLSDSGFYLCAGSVLAGGDNEQFFGPGTRLTVL.

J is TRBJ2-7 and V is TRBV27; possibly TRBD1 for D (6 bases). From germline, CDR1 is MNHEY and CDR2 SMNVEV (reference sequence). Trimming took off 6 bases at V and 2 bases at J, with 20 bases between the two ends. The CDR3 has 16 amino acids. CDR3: CASSRLETGGTYEQYF. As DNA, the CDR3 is TGTGCCAGCAGCCGGCTCGAGACAGGCGGAACCTACGAGCAGTACTTC.

CDR3 nucleotides: TGCAGCGTTGAAACAATAGGACAGGGGGATGAGACCCAGTACTTC. This encodes CSVETIGQGDETQYF. The genes are TRBV29-1 and TRBJ2-5; 10 bases are a match to TRBD1. Per the germline V gene, CDR1 is SQVTM and CDR2 is ANQGSEA. There are 15 residues in the CDR3. Unmatched junction bases numbered 8, after V lost 2 bases and J lost 5 bases.

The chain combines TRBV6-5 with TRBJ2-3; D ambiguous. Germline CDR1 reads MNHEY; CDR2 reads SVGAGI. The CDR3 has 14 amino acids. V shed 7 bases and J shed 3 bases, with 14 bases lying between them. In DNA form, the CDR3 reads TGTGCCAGCACCCTGAAGAGGAGTACAGATACGCAGTATTTT. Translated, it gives CASTLKRSTDTQYF.

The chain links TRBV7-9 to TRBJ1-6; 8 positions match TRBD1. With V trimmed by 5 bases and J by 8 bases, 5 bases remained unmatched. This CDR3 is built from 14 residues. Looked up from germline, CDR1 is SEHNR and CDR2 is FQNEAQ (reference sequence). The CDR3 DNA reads TGTGCCAGCAGCGAGGACAGGGTCCATTCACCCCTCCACTTT. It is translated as CASSEDRVHSPLHF.

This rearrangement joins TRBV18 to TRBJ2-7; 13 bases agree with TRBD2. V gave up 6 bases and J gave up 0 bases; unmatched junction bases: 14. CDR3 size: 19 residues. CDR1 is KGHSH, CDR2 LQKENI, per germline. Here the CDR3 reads CASSTSAAGLAGFSYEQYF. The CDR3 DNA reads TGTGCCAGCTCTACATCCGCCGCGGGACTAGCGGGGTTCTCCTACGAGCAGTACTTC.

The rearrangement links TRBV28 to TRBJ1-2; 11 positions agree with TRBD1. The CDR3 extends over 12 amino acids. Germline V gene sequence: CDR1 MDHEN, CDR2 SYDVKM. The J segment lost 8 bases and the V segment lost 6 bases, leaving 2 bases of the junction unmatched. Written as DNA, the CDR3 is TGTGCCAGCAGGGACAGGGGGCGAGGCTACACCTTC. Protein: CASRDRGRGYTF.

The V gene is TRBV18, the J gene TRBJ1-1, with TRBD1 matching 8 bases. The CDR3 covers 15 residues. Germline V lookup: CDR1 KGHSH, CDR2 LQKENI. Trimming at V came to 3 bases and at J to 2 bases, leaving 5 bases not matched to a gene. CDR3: CASSPQTGENTEAFF. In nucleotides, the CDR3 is TGTGCCAGCTCACCTCAGACAGGGGAAAACACTGAAGCTTTCTTT.

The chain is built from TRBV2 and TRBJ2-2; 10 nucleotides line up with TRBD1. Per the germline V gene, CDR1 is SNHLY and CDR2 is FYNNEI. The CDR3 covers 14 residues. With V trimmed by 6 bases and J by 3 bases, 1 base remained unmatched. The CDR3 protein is CASSGTGDTGELFF. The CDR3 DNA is TGTGCCAGCAGCGGGACAGGGGACACCGGGGAGCTGTTTTTT.

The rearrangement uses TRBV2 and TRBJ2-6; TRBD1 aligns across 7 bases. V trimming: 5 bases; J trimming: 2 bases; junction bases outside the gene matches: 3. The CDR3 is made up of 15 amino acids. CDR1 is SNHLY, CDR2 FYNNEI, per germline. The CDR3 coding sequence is TGTGCCAGCAGTCCCCAGGGGGCTGGGGCCAACGTCCTGACTTTC. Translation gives CASSPQGAGANVLTF.

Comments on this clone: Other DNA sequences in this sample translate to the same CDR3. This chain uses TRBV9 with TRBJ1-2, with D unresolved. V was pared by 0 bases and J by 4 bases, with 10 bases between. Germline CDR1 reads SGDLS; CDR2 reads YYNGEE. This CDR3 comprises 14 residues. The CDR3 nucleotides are TGTGCCAGCAGCGTAGCAAATGCGGTCTATGGCTACACCTTC. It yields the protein CASSVANAVYGYTF.

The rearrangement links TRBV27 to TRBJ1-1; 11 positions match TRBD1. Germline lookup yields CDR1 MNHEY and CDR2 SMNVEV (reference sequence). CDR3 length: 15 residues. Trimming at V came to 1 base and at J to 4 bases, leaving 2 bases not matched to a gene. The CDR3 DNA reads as TGTGCCAGCAGTTTATTTGGACAGGGGGCCACTGAAGCTTTCTTT. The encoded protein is CASSLFGQGATEAFF.

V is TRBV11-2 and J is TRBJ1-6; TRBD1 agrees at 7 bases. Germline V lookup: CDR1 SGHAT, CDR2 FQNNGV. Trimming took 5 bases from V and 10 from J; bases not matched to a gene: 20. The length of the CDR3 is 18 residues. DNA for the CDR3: TGTGCCAGCAGCGTAGGACAGGTAGATTTCTATGGGCCGTCACCCCTCCACTTT. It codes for CASSVGQVDFYGPSPLHF.

The CDR3 sequence: CASRRQGVDTEAFF. The DNA of the CDR3 is TGTGCCAGCAGAAGACAGGGGGTTGACACTGAAGCTTTCTTT. V is TRBV27 and J is TRBJ1-1, with TRBD1 identical over 9 bases. With V trimmed by 6 bases and J by 3 bases, 5 bases remained unmatched. The CDR3 sequence is 14 residues long. Germline V CDR1 and CDR2: MNHEY, SMNVEV (reference sequence).

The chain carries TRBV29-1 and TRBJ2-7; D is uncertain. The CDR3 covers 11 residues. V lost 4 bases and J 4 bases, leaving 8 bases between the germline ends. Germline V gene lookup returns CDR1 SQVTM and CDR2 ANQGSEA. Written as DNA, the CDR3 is TGCAGCGTTGGGTCCGAGTACGAGCAGTACTTC. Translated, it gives CSVGSEYEQYF.

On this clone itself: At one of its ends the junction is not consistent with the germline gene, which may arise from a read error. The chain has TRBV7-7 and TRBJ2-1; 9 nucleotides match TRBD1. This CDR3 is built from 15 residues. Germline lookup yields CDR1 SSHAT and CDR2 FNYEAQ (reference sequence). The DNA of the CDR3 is TGTGCTAGCAGCCGGACAGGGGCTACCGACAATGAGCAGTTCTTC. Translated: CASSRTGATDNEQFF.

CDR3 in amino acids: CASSDLRGADEAFF. In nucleotides, the CDR3 is TGTGCCAGCAGTGACCTCCGGGGGGCTGATGAAGCTTTCTTT. The rearrangement links TRBV25-1 to TRBJ1-1; D perhaps matches TRBD1 (6 bases). This CDR3 contains 14 residues. Germline values: CDR1 MGHDK, CDR2 SYGVNS. V lost 3 bases and J lost 7, with 15 bases in between. Full variable domain (missing parts from reference TRBV25-1 and TRBJ1-1): EADIYQTPRYLVIGTGKKITLECSQTMGHDKMYWYQQDPGMELHLIHYSYGVNSTEKGDLSSESTVSRIRTEHFPLTLESARPSHTSQYLCASSDLRGADEAFFGQGTRLTVV.

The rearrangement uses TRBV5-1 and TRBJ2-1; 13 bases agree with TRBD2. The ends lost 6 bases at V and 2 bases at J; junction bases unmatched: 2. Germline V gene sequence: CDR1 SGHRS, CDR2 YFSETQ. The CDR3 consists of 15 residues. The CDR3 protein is CASKGLAGAYNEQFF. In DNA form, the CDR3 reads TGCGCCAGCAAAGGACTAGCGGGGGCCTACAATGAGCAGTTCTTC.

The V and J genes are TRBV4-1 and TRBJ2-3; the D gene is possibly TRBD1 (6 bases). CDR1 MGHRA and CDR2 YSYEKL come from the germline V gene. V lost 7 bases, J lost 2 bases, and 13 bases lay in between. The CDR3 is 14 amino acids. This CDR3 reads CASKHRAPTDTQYF. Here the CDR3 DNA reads TGCGCCAGCAAACACAGGGCCCCCACAGATACGCAGTATTTT.